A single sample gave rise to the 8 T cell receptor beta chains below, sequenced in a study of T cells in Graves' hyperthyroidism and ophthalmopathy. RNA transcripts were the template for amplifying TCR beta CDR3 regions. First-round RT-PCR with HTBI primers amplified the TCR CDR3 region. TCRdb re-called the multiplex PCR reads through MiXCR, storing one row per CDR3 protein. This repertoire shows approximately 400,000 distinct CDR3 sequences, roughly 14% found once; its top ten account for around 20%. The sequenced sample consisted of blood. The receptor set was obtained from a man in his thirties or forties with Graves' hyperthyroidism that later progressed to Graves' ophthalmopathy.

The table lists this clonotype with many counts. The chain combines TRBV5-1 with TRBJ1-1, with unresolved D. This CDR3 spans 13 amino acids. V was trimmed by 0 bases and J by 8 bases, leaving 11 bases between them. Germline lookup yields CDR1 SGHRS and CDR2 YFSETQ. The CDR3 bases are TGCGCCAGCAGCTTGGGGACTGGCGTCGAAGCTTTCTTT. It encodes CASSLGTGVEAFF.

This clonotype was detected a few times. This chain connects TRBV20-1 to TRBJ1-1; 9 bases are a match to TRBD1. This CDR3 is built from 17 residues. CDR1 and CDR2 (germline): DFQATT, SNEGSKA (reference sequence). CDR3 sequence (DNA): TGCAGCCCTCCGGGACAGGGCGCTCCGTGGGGGGACACTGAAGCTTTCTTT. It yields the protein CSPPGQGAPWGDTEAFF.

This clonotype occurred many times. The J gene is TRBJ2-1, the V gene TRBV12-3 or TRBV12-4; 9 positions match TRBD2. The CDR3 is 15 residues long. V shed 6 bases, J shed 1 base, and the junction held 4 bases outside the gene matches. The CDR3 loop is CASSPGLASYNEQFF. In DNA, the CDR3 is TGTGCCAGCAGCCCTGGACTAGCGTCCTACAATGAGCAGTTCTTC.

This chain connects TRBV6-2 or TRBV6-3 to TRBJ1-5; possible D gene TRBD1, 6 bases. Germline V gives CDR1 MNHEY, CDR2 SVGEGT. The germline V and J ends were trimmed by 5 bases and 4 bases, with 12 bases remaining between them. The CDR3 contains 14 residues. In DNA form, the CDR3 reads TGTGCCAGCAGTGACGGGACACTGAATCAGCCCCAGCATTTT. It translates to CASSDGTLNQPQHF.

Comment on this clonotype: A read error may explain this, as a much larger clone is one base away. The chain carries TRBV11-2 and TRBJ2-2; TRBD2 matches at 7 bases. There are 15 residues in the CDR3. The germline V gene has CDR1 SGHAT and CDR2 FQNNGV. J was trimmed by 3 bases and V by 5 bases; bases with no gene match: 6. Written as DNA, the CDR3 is TGTGCCAGCAGCCCCCGAGCGGGGTACACCGGGGAGCTGTTTTTT. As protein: CASSPRAGYTGELFF.

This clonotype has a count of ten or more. The CDR3 DNA reads TGTGCCAGCAGTGAAAGGAGCTCTGGGGCCAACGTCCTGACTTTC. Protein sequence: CASSERSSGANVLTF. The chain has TRBV6-1 and TRBJ2-6; D remains ambiguous. The V end lost 2 bases, the J end lost 0 bases, and 5 bases lay between the germline ends. The CDR3 is 15 residues long. Germline CDR1 and CDR2: MNHNS and SASEGT.

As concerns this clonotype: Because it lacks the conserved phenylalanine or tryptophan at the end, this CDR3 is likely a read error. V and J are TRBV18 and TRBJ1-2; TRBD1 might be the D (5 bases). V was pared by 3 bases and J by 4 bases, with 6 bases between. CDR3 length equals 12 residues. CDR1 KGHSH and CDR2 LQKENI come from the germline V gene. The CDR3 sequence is CASSPGAYGYTL. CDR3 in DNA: TGTGCCAGCTCACCCGGGGCCTATGGCTACACCCTC.

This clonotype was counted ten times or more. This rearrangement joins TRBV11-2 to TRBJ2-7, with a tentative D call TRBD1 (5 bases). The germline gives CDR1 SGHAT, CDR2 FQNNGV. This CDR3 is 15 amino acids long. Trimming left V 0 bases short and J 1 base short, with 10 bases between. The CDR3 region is CASSLDKQGSYEQYF. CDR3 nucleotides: TGTGCCAGCAGCTTAGACAAGCAGGGTTCCTACGAGCAGTACTTC.